This TCR beta chain was documented in a study of blood T cell repertoires in COVID-19. In the study overall: The United States, Italy and Spain were the sources of the acute and convalescent COVID-19 samples.

Seattle-derived patients entered the study during active infection and were followed longitudinally. This CDR3 has 16 amino acids. V shed 3 bases and J 7 bases; nucleotides not matched to a gene: 7. The germline V gene encodes CDR1 MDHEN and CDR2 SYDVKM. Original data processing: Amplifying reference gene primers gave estimates of nucleated cell counts. The method was immunoSEQ multiplex PCR; TCRdb's version includes in-frame clones alone and lacks a portion of them. The DNA gave D and trimming, while V, J and clone size come from that table. The sample consists of around 300,000 clones, 90% to 95% of them appearing once.

The chain combines TRBV28 with TRBJ2-1, with 12 bases matching TRBD1. The specimen sequenced was peripheral blood. The source is a woman under 40 with COVID-19, enrolled during active disease. In DNA form, the CDR3 reads TGTGCCAGCAGTTTTTCTCCGGGACAGGGGGCGAATGAGCAGTTCTTC. This translates into CASSFSPGQGANEQFF.